This TCR beta chain was documented in a study of regulatory T cells in long-lasting Graves disease. Per germline, CDR1 MNHEY and CDR2 SMNVEV (reference sequence). The CDR3 runs 17 residues. V lost 6 bases to trimming and J lost 7 bases; unmatched junction nucleotides: 17. Researchers made TCR beta libraries by using iRepertoire HTBI primers and running Arm-PCR on CDR3 regions. Each CDR3 protein is one row after TCRdb ran MiXCR on the multiplex PCR reads. This sample has 540,000 or so distinct CDR3 sequences, with 13% found just once. In its sample, this clonotype was seen a few times. The time point denotes: newly diagnosed GD, antithyroid drugs for less than 3 months. PBMCs were the source of the RNA used for TCR sequencing. Separately, the same data were catalogued under a study of T cells in Graves' hyperthyroidism and ophthalmopathy. That paper states: The HTBI primer set drove a first-round RT-PCR of the TCR CDR3.

Sequencing was performed on peripheral blood mononuclear cells (PBMCs), taken at new diagnosis, from a patient treated with antithyroid drugs. This TCR derives from a man aged 30-40 years with Graves disease. The rearrangement joins TRBV27 to TRBJ2-3, with 9 nucleotides matching TRBD2. The CDR3 DNA reads TGTGCCAGCAGCCCAGTGGGTTTTAGCGGGAGCTATAATACGCAGTATTTT. This translates into CASSPVGFSGSYNTQYF.